A single TCR beta chain is shown here with its context. Its antigen is unknown. No qualities accompany the bases; no much larger clone lies one base away. The data derive from a study of graft-versus-host responses after intestinal transplantation listed by TCRdb under 2021. Regarding the research as a whole: Recipients received multivisceral, liver-intestinal, or isolated intestinal transplants. Anti-thymocyte globulin induction was given to all recipients, followed by maintenance tacrolimus and steroids for 3 to 4 years. After intestinal transplantation, graft-versus-host and host-versus-graft alloreactive T cell clones in the graft, circulation and bone marrow were tracked using bulk TCR-beta CDR3 sequencing. To identify alloreactive clones, pre-transplant mixed lymphocyte reaction products were sequenced and compared with unstimulated pre-transplant donor and recipient T cells. The cohort enrolled approximately 24 intestinal transplant recipients including one retransplant, and a few patients lacking pretransplant specimens were excluded. A peak of at least 4% donor T cells among recipient peripheral blood mononuclear cells was the definition used for donor T cell macrochimerism. Rather than going through the commercial service, samples from a few later patients were sequenced in-house on an Illumina MiSeq and processed with MiXCR.

In the first month after transplant, blood samples were collected up to 4 times, and after that at least monthly when available. Study-level results and caveats: Patients with donor T cell macrochimerism had high GvH to HvG T cell clonal ratios in their allografts. Early after transplant, declines in HvG clones were associated with peak levels of circulating GvH clones. GvH clones were detected in recipient bone marrow, and some appeared earlier in ileal mucosa or blood, consistent with an intestinal mucosal origin. Conclusions were limited by the relatively low number and heterogeneity of intestinal transplant patients.

To prepare the library, the immunoSEQ multiplex PCR assay was applied. Adaptive Biotechnologies carried out high-throughput TCR-beta CDR3 sequencing of genomic DNA for most patients. Under the source paper's analysis protocol: Adaptive's ImmunoSEQ software was the source of the TCR sequencing data for 15 to 20 patients, while a few other patients were processed with MiXCR and VDJtools. CDR3 nucleotide sequences shared between donor and recipient were removed because the origin of such sequences could not be assigned. At least 2-fold expansion over unstimulated cells and a minimum CFSE-low frequency of 0.002% (template counts) or 0.001% (read counts) were required for clones to be classified as alloreactive. Clones detected in sequenced pre-transplant spleen, lymph node, or MLR CFSE-low populations of the donor or recipient were defined as mappable. The cumulative frequency of alloreactive clones was calculated as a percentage of all sequences, weighted by copy number. The table was pulled from immuneACCESS by TCRdb, which kept in-frame rearrangements only. Such tables lose some clones; where checked, under half of the loss comes from unresolved V genes, and the rest has no known cause. V, J and clone size are those of that table, while D and trimming were read from the DNA. Counted in this sample were some 77,000 clones; over 80% of them appeared once. Approximately 0.64% of the sample is held by the ten biggest clonotypes.

The CDR3 runs 13 residues from the cysteine to the phenylalanine. Left in the record is the CDR3 DNA by itself, 39 bases read in frame from the first base. V is shortened by 3 bases, J by 2 bases, and the region joining them spans 5 bases. Via the germline V gene (reference sequence), CDR1 is WNHNN and CDR2 SYGVQD. This receptor chain uses TRBV10-1 and TRBJ2-1, with no D gene named confidently. The source is a human patient who received an intestinal transplant, so some T cells may come from the graft donor. Material: PBMCs, obtained 98 days after intestinal transplantation. For the CDR3, the sequence is CASSEEPYNEQFF. The bases read TGCGCCAGCAGTGAAGAACCCTACAATGAGCAGTTCTTC.